This T cell receptor beta chain was obtained from a study of shared clonotypes between healthy human individuals. The CDR3 runs 12 residues. V lost 5 bases and J lost 9, with 11 bases in between. Germline V gene sequence: CDR1 SEHNR, CDR2 FQNEAQ (reference sequence). Points from the study as a whole: Sampling used blood alone; tissue repertoires probably differ.

This clone was seen once. Antigen specificity is unknown. At deep level, the assay was performed. TCRdb's copy holds only in-frame clones and misses some; the assay was immunoSEQ multiplex PCR. The sample shows about 480,000 clones, over 75% of them seen only once. This sequence was found in a woman aged 40 to 50 in good health. Some clones in this sample may be carry-over from other donors' samples. This chain links TRBV7-9 with TRBJ2-1; a weak D match, TRBD1 (6 bases). Sequences were obtained from PBMCs. CDR3 sequence (DNA): TGTGCCAGCAGCCTAGGACAGATTGAGCAGTTCTTC. As protein: CASSLGQIEQFF.